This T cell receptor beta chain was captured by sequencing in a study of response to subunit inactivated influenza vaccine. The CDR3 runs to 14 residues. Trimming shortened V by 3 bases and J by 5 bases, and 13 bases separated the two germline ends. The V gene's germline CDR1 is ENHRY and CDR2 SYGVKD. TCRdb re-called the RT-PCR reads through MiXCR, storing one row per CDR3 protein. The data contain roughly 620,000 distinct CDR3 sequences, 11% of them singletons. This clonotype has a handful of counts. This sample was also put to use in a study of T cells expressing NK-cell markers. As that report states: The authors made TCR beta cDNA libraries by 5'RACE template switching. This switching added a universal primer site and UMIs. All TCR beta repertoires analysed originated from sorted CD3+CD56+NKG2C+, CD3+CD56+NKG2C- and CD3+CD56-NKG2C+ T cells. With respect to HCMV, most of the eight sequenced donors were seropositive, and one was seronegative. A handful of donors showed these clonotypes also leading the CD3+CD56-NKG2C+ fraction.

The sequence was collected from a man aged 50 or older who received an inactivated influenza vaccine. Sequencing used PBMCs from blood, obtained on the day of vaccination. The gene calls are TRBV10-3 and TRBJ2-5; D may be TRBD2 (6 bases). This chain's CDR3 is CAISEAGRGETQYF. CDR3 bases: TGTGCCATCAGTGAAGCAGGGCGGGGTGAGACCCAGTACTTC.